The entry below gives a single TCR beta chain sequence along with its context. Only Caucasian adults living in Nashville, Tennessee made up the donor group. The CDR3 consists of 14 residues. Trimming cost V 3 bases and J 5 bases, with 14 bases left between them. The V gene's germline CDR1 is LNHNV and CDR2 YYDKDF (reference sequence). Here immunoSEQ multiplex PCR was the method, and the copy in TCRdb shows in-frame clones only, minus some. Seen here are around 720,000 clones, 55% to 85% observed once, and the top ten hold under 2%. The sample comes from a study of shared clonotypes between healthy human individuals.

This receptor was taken from a woman between 25 and 40 years old in good health. Sequencing was done on a sample of memory CD4+ T cells sorted from blood. As to subset: CD45RA-negative fraction. The V call is TRBV15, the J call TRBJ2-7; D unresolved. The CDR3 here is CATSSLSTPHEQYF. The CDR3 DNA reads TGTGCCACCAGCAGTCTAAGTACCCCCCACGAGCAGTACTTC.